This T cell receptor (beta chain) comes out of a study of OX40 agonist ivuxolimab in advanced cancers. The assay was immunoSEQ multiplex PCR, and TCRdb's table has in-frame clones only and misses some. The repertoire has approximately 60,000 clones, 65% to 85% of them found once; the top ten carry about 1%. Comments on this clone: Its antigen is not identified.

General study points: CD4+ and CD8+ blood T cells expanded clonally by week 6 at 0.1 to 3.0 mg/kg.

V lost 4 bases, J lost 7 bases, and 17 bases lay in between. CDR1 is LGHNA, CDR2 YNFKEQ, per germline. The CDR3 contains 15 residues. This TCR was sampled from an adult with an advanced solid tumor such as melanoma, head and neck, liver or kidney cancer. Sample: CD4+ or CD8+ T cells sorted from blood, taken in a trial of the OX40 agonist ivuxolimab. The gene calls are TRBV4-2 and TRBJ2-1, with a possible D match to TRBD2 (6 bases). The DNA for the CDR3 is TGTGCCAGCAGCCCCGGGGGTAAAGATGGGAATGAGCAGTTCTTC. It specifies CASSPGGKDGNEQFF.